A selection of T cell receptor beta chains follows, all from one sample in a study of T-cell reconstitution after alpha-beta-depleted transplantation in children. Each CDR3 protein is one row after TCRdb ran MiXCR on the PCR reads. This table has about 180,000 distinct CDR3 sequences, around 10% appearing once. The source material was PBMCs, sampled before TCRalphabeta/CD19-depleted stem cell transplant. The source of these receptors is a boy aged 2 to 10 with acute myeloid leukemia, due to receive a stem cell transplant. CDR3s include the opening cysteine and the closing phenylalanine or tryptophan. The D gene is left open where the match is weak. Expanded clones are given a class, and other clones once, few, many or no size at all.

many TRBJ2-7 TRBV20-1 . TGCAGTGCTAGAGATGGCCAGGGGTGGTACGAGCAGTACTTC CSARDGQGWYEQYF
many TRBJ2-5 TRBV4-1 . TGCGCCAGCAGCCAAGAAGTGAGGCAGCAGACCCAGTACTTC CASSQEVRQQTQYF
. TRBJ1-5 TRBV27 . TGTGCCAGCAGTTTAAACCAAAGGGGGCCCCAGCATTTT CASSLNQRGPQHF
many TRBJ2-5 TRBV3-1 . TGTGCCAGCAGCCCCCAGAATCTAGAGACCCAGTACTTC CASSPQNLETQYF
many TRBJ1-2 TRBV18 TRBD1 TGTGCCAGCTCACCCGCGGCGACAGGGGTCGCCTATGGCTACACCTTC CASSPAATGVAYGYTF
many TRBJ2-1 TRBV5-1 TRBD2 TGCGCCAGCAGCTTGGCCGCCGGGACTAGGAGCAATGAGCAGTTCTTC CASSLAAGTRSNEQFF
many TRBJ2-1 TRBV4-1 . TGCGCCAGCAGCCAAGGGGGTGATACCTACAATGAGCAGTTCTTC CASSQGGDTYNEQFF
many TRBJ2-3 TRBV5-1 TRBD2 TGCGCCAGCAGCAAGGACGCGGGAGGTGGCACAGATACGCAGTATTTT CASSKDAGGGTDTQYF
many TRBJ2-5 TRBV6-1 TRBD2 TGTGCCAGCAGTAGTAGCGGGGGGACCCAAGAGACCCAGTACTTC CASSSSGGTQETQYF
many TRBJ2-3 TRBV20-1 TRBD2 TGCAGTGCTAGAGAGGGCGGGAGTCTGCCGGATACGCAGTATTTT CSAREGGSLPDTQYF
. TRBJ2-5 TRBV6-6 . TGTGCCAGCAGTTACTCTAAAGGCCGGGTAGAGACCCAGTACTTC CASSYSKGRVETQYF
many TRBJ2-1 TRBV28 . TGTGCCAGCAGCCCCGAAGAGGGAGTTAGGAATGAGCAGTTCTTC CASSPEEGVRNEQFF
many TRBJ2-3 TRBV7-9 . TGTGCCAGCAGCCCACGCCCGGGCAGCACAGATACGCAGTATTTT CASSPRPGSTDTQYF
many TRBJ1-2 TRBV5-1 . TGCGCCAGCAGTCCAGGGGTAGGCTCCTATGGCTACACCTTC CASSPGVGSYGYTF
many TRBJ2-1 TRBV2 TRBD1 TGTGCCAGCAGACCTTTGACAGGGACATACAATGAGCAGTTCTTC CASRPLTGTYNEQFF
many TRBJ1-6 TRBV5-1 TRBD1 TGCGCCAGCAGCTTGGGGCCGGGACAGAATAATTCACCCCTCCACTTT CASSLGPGQNNSPLHF
many TRBJ1-4 TRBV5-1 . TGCGCCAGCAGCTTGGTTCAGGGGACGATGAGTGAAAAACTGTTTTTT CASSLVQGTMSEKLFF
. TRBJ1-6 TRBV7-3 . TGTGCCAGCGGCTTAAGTGGGGATTCACCCCTCCACTTT CASGLSGDSPLHF
many TRBJ1-5 TRBV2 . TGTGCCAGCAGTGAATCCCAGGAGAATCAGCCCCAGCATTTT CASSESQENQPQHF
many TRBJ2-2 TRBV20-1 . TGCAGTGCTAGACAGGGTTCGGTGAACACCGGGGAGCTGTTTTTT CSARQGSVNTGELFF
many TRBJ1-1 TRBV6-5 . TGTGCCAGCAGTTACATCGGGGGCTTCGGGGAAGCTTTCTTT CASSYIGGFGEAFF
many TRBJ2-3 TRBV10-3 TRBD2 TGTGCCATCAGAGGATCCGGGACTAGCGCTAACTCTAGCACAGATACGCAGTATTTT CAIRGSGTSANSSTDTQYF
many TRBJ1-2 TRBV5-1 . TGCGCCAGCAGCTTGGTGGATGGCTACACCTTC CASSLVDGYTF
many TRBJ2-5 TRBV20-1 . TGCAGTGCCCCGCGTCGCGAGACCCAGTACTTC CSAPRRETQYF
many TRBJ1-2 TRBV7-2 . TGTGCCAGCAGCGCTATGGCCGGGACCGATGTTGGCTACACCTTC CASSAMAGTDVGYTF
many TRBJ2-1 TRBV14 TRBD2 TGTGCCAGCAGCGGACTAGCGGGAGAATTTTACAATGAGCAGTTCTTC CASSGLAGEFYNEQFF
many TRBJ2-3 TRBV28 . TGTGCCAGCAGTTTTGACACGCCGACAGATACGCAGTATTTT CASSFDTPTDTQYF
many TRBJ2-1 TRBV12-3/TRBV12-4 . TGTGCCAGCAGCCGGGGGCGGGACAATGAGCAGTTCTTC CASSRGRDNEQFF
many TRBJ2-7 TRBV20-1 TRBD2 TGCAGTGCTATAGGGACTAGCGGGAGCTCCTACGAGCAGTACTTC CSAIGTSGSSYEQYF
many TRBJ1-1 TRBV4-1 . TGCGCCAGCAGCCTCTCCGGAACCGGGGGCACTGAAGCTTTCTTT CASSLSGTGGTEAFF
many TRBJ1-6 TRBV20-1 . TGCAGTGCTAGAGATCACAGGGCGACCTCCTATAATTCACCCCTCCACTTT CSARDHRATSYNSPLHF
many TRBJ2-2 TRBV20-1 TRBD2 TGCAGTGCTAGAGCCGGGACTAGCGGGGAGCTGTTTTTT CSARAGTSGELFF
many TRBJ1-3 TRBV7-2 TRBD1 TGTGCCAGCAGCCGCGACAGGGCTGGAAACACCATATATTTT CASSRDRAGNTIYF
many TRBJ2-1 TRBV20-1 TRBD1 TGCAGTGCTAGAGCTTCGGACAGGGGGTCGTACAATGAGCAGTTCTTC CSARASDRGSYNEQFF
many TRBJ2-3 TRBV28 . TGTGCCAGCAGTTTAAGGGATTCCATCACAGATACGCAGTATTTT CASSLRDSITDTQYF
many TRBJ1-5 TRBV6-1 . TGTGCCAGCAGCGCAGGCCTTAGCAATCAGCCCCAGCATTTT CASSAGLSNQPQHF
. TRBJ1-1 TRBV15 TRBD1 TGTGCCACCAGCAGAGATGCGGGACAGGGGGCGCGAACTGAAGCTTTCTTT CATSRDAGQGARTEAFF
few TRBJ2-7 TRBV6-5 TRBD1 TGTGCCAGCAGTTACGACCGAGGGGGCCGCGAGCAGTACTTC CASSYDRGGREQYF
medium-sized TRBJ1-2 TRBV20-1 . TGCAGTGCTAGGGAATTAGGGTTAGAGTATGGCTACACCTTC CSARELGLEYGYTF
once TRBJ1-1 TRBV7-2 . TGTGCCAGCAGCTCCACCAGGGAATCTGAAGCTTTCTTT CASSSTRESEAFF
many TRBJ2-7 TRBV18 . TGTGCCAGCTCACCACCGATTACAGGGGACTTTTCCTACGAGCAGTACTTC CASSPPITGDFSYEQYF
many TRBJ1-3 TRBV3-1 . TGTGCCAGCAGCCAAGATCGGGGGAACACCATATATTTT CASSQDRGNTIYF
. TRBJ1-2 TRBV27 . TGTGCCAGCAGGGGGAAGGGGTTTTTAGATGGCTACACCTTC CASRGKGFLDGYTF
many TRBJ2-5 TRBV12-3/TRBV12-4 TRBD1 TGTGCCAGCGACTCCCGGGACAGGGGGCGCCGGGAGACCCAGTACTTC CASDSRDRGRRETQYF
many TRBJ2-1 TRBV7-2 . TGTGCCACTAGGGACCGGGCCCCCTACAATGAGCAGTTCTTC CATRDRAPYNEQFF